These 20 T cell receptor beta chains originate from one sample sequenced in a study of blood T cell repertoires in COVID-19. Libraries were prepared by immunoSEQ multiplex PCR; TCRdb keeps only in-frame clonotypes and omits some of them. The sample lists about 100,000 clones; less than 75% were seen once. Material for sequencing was peripheral blood. Receptors were obtained from a woman aged 40 to 50 with acute or convalescent COVID-19.

This clone was observed a few times. The chain is built from TRBV2 and TRBJ2-1; 10 bases agree with TRBD1. CDR3 length equals 14 residues. Losses at the gene ends were 8 bases for V and 4 bases for J; bases not matched to a gene: 5. Looked up from germline, CDR1 is SNHLY and CDR2 is FYNNEI. The CDR3 loop reads CASDWDRGYNEQFF. DNA of the CDR3: TGTGCCAGCGATTGGGACAGGGGATACAATGAGCAGTTCTTC.

The chain uses TRBV15 and TRBJ1-1; 7 positions match TRBD1. The CDR3 covers 13 residues. V was pared by 4 bases and J by 4 bases, with 3 bases of the junction left unmatched. CDR1 LNHNV and CDR2 YYDKDF come from the germline V gene (reference sequence). The CDR3 loop reads CATSNRGVTEAFF. CDR3 nucleotides: TGTGCCACCAGCAACAGGGGAGTCACTGAAGCTTTCTTT.

This clone was seen a handful of times. This rearrangement joins TRBV10-3 to TRBJ1-3; D uncertain. Germline assignment: CDR1 ENHRY and CDR2 SYGVKD. V gave up 6 bases and J gave up 1 base, with 16 bases separating them. This CDR3 has 16 amino acids. In nucleotides, the CDR3 is TGTGCCATCAGCGACCCCTCACGGGAATCTGGAAACACCATATATTTT. It codes for CAISDPSRESGNTIYF.

The chain uses TRBV19 and TRBJ1-2, with TRBD1 matching over 7 bases. The CDR3 loop spans 14 amino acids. The germline V gene encodes CDR1 LNHDA and CDR2 SQIVND (reference sequence). V shed 4 bases, J shed 8 bases, and the junction held 10 bases outside the gene matches. The CDR3 DNA is TGTGCCAGTAGTACTCGACAGGGTCCCAGCGGCTACACCTTC. This sequence encodes CASSTRQGPSGYTF.

The rearrangement uses TRBV13 and TRBJ2-7, with D possibly matching TRBD2 (7 bases). Looked up from germline, CDR1 is PRHDT and CDR2 is FYEKMQ (reference sequence). Between the trimmed V and J ends, which lost 5 bases and 0 bases, there was a span of 20 bases. The CDR3 runs to 17 residues. The CDR3 loop is CASSVRTLGGPSYEQYF. The CDR3, as DNA: TGTGCCAGCAGCGTCCGCACCCTGGGGGGGCCCTCCTACGAGCAGTACTTC.

CDR3 in DNA: TGTGCCTGGGGCAGACCGGACAGTCGGCAAGAGACCCAGTACTTC. Translation: CAWGRPDSRQETQYF. J is TRBJ2-5 and V is TRBV30; D may be TRBD1 (6 bases). The germline CDR1 and CDR2 sequences are GTSNPN and SVGIG (reference sequence). The CDR3 spans 15 residues. Trimming took off 5 bases at V and 2 bases at J, with 18 bases between the two ends.

The chain joins TRBV28 to TRBJ2-7; the D gene is possibly TRBD2 (6 bases). The germline gives CDR1 MDHEN, CDR2 SYDVKM. CDR3 length: 17 residues. V lost 5 bases and J lost 1, with 21 bases in between. For the CDR3, the DNA is TGTGCCAGCAGTCCCAATCAAGGGACTGCTAGGTCCTACGAGCAGTACTTC. Its protein product is CASSPNQGTARSYEQYF.

V gene TRBV4-1 combines with J gene TRBJ2-1; a possible D gene is TRBD2 (6 bases). V lost 1 base and J lost 10, with 11 bases in between. There are 13 residues in the CDR3. Germline CDR1 MGHRA, CDR2 YSYEKL. CDR3: CASSQVVRGEQFF. CDR3 DNA sequence: TGCGCCAGCAGCCAAGTAGTGCGGGGAGAGCAGTTCTTC.

The rearrangement joins TRBV11-2 to TRBJ2-2; TRBD1 aligns across 8 bases. The V and J ends lost 8 bases and 3 bases, in that order; junction bases with no gene match: 14. The CDR3 is made up of 17 amino acids. Germline lookup yields CDR1 SGHAT and CDR2 FQNNGV. The CDR3 loop is CASPRTGRSWDTGELFF. CDR3 nucleotides: TGTGCCAGCCCGAGGACAGGGCGATCCTGGGACACCGGGGAGCTGTTTTTT. The variable domain in full, with the rest retrieved from reference TRBV11-2 and TRBJ2-2, is EAGVAQSPRYKIIEKRQSVAFWCNPISGHATLYWYQQILGQGPKLLIQFQNNGVVDDSQLPKDRFSAERLKGVDSTLKIQPAKLEDSAVYLCASPRTGRSWDTGELFFGEGSRLTVL.

This clone was seen repeatedly, ten times or more. The chain links TRBV7-2 to TRBJ1-3, with unresolved D. Germline CDR1 reads SGHTA; CDR2 reads FQGNSA. The CDR3 extends over 14 amino acids. V dropped 1 base and J dropped 4 bases, with 8 bases sitting between them. For the CDR3, the DNA is TGTGCCAGCAGCTTAGGCCCGGGGGGAAACACCATATATTTT. Its translation is CASSLGPGGNTIYF.

The V and J genes are TRBV3-1 (or the pseudogene TRBV3-2) and TRBJ2-2, with 8 bases that match TRBD2. The germline V gene has CDR1 LGHDT and CDR2 YNNKEL (reference sequence). The J segment lost 6 bases and the V segment lost 0 bases, leaving 9 bases of the junction unmatched. The CDR3 contains 17 residues. The CDR3 loop is CASSQERERGRAGELFF. The CDR3 DNA sequence: TGTGCCAGCAGCCAAGAACGAGAGCGGGGGAGGGCCGGGGAGCTGTTTTTT.

A note on this clone: Different DNA sequences within this sample yield the same CDR3. This rearrangement joins TRBV18 to TRBJ1-1; 7 bases are a match to TRBD1. With V trimmed by 1 base and J by 3 bases, 2 bases remained unmatched. The V gene's germline CDR1 is KGHSH and CDR2 LQKENI. The CDR3 covers 14 residues. CDR3 coding DNA: TGTGCCAGCTCACCACAGGGGGCTGACACTGAAGCTTTCTTT. It yields the protein CASSPQGADTEAFF.

This clone has a count of ten or more. This sequence joins TRBV3-1 (or the pseudogene TRBV3-2) and TRBJ1-6, with a tentative D call TRBD1 (6 bases). This CDR3 region has 17 residues. V was pared by 0 bases and J by 2 bases, with 11 bases between. Germline lookup yields CDR1 LGHDT and CDR2 YNNKEL (reference sequence). CDR3 sequence (DNA): TGTGCCAGCAGCCAAGACCAAACAGGGCCCTATAATTCACCCCTCCACTTT. Protein sequence: CASSQDQTGPYNSPLHF.

The genes are TRBV4-2 and TRBJ2-5; 11 bases agree with TRBD2. Germline values: CDR1 LGHNA, CDR2 YNFKEQ. After removal of 8 bases from V and 4 bases from J, the junction contained 9 bases not matched to a gene. The CDR3 sequence is 15 residues long. Here the CDR3 DNA reads TGTGCCAGCGGAATAGCGGGGGGGCTGTTAGAGACCCAGTACTTC. This gives the protein CASGIAGGLLETQYF.

The chain has TRBV7-9 and TRBJ2-5; D perhaps matches TRBD2 (6 bases). CDR3 length: 12 amino acids. Germline CDR1 is SEHNR and CDR2 is FQNEAQ (reference sequence). V lost 6 bases to trimming and J lost 1 base, with 6 bases between them. The CDR3 spells CASRGGQETQYF. Written as DNA, the CDR3 is TGTGCCAGCAGGGGGGGCCAAGAGACCCAGTACTTC.

For this clone: This sample also contains other DNA sequences that code for the same CDR3. The J gene is TRBJ1-2, the V gene TRBV12-3 or TRBV12-4, with no clear D. The CDR3 extends over 12 amino acids. V was shortened by 0 bases and J by 4 bases, with 3 bases between the two germline ends. CDR3 sequence (DNA): TGTGCCAGCAGTTTAGCCGGCTATGGCTACACCTTC. Translating gives CASSLAGYGYTF.

V is TRBV30 and J is TRBJ2-7; the D gene is possibly TRBD1 (5 bases). The CDR3 runs to 13 residues. Deletions cut 0 bases from V and 2 bases from J, with 8 bases between. CDR1 is GTSNPN and CDR2 is SVGIG in the germline V gene (reference sequence). This chain's CDR3 is CAWSVTVAYEQYF. CDR3 coding DNA: TGTGCCTGGAGTGTGACAGTAGCCTACGAGCAGTACTTC. The entire variable domain, with the rest obtained from reference TRBV30 and TRBJ2-7, is as follows: SQTIHQWPATLVQPVGSPLSLECTVEGTSNPNLYWYRQAAGRGLQLLFYSVGIGQISSEVPQNLSASRPQDRQFILSSKKLLLSDSGFYLCAWSVTVAYEQYFGPGTRLTVT.

The gene calls are TRBV30 and TRBJ2-5; possible D gene TRBD2, 5 bases. Trimming removed 0 bases at V and 5 bases at J, with 13 bases between. Germline CDR1 reads GTSNPN; CDR2 reads SVGIG (reference sequence). The CDR3 consists of 14 residues. CDR3 sequence (DNA): TGTGCCTGGAGTGTGACTATGGGGTTGGAGACCCAGTACTTC. As protein: CAWSVTMGLETQYF.

A few counts support this clone. The CDR3 coding sequence is TGCAGCGGACAGGGGACCATGGCGACCCAGTACTTC. Translating it yields CSGQGTMATQYF. The chain carries TRBV29-1 and TRBJ2-5, with TRBD1 matching over 8 bases. Germline lookup yields CDR1 SQVTM and CDR2 ANQGSEA. J gave up 7 bases and V 7 bases, and 8 bases lay outside the gene matches. The CDR3 loop spans 12 amino acids.

This chain links TRBV19 with TRBJ1-1, with 8 bases identical to TRBD1. Trimming cost V 6 bases and J 11 bases; bases outside gene matches: 5. This CDR3 has 11 amino acids. Germline V gene lookup returns CDR1 LNHDA and CDR2 SQIVND (reference sequence). This CDR3 is CASSEQGVAFF. DNA for the CDR3: TGTGCCAGTAGCGAACAGGGGGTTGCTTTCTTT. The whole variable domain, filled in from reference TRBV19 and TRBJ1-1, reads DGGITQSPKYLFRKEGQNVTLSCEQNLNHDAMYWYRQDPGQGLRLIYYSQIVNDFQKGDIAEGYSVSREKKESFPLTVTSAQKNPTAFYLCASSEQGVAFFGQGTRLTVV.